This TCR beta chain appears in the sequencing data of a study of blood T cell repertoires in COVID-19. Assay used: immunoSEQ multiplex PCR; TCRdb lists only in-frame clones, some missing. The sample yields around 47,000 clones, more than 70% seen once. This clone showed up just once. The CDR3 totals 16 residues. CDR1 and CDR2 (germline): KGHDR, SFDVKD. The ends were cut back, 4 bases at V and 4 bases at J, with 17 bases in the middle. This sequence joins TRBV24-1 and TRBJ2-3; D remains ambiguous. The receptor was derived from a man aged 45 to 65 with active COVID-19. The sequenced material came from peripheral blood. CDR3 sequence: CATSDPSGGRADTQYF. DNA for the CDR3: TGTGCCACCAGTGACCCCAGTGGCGGCCGGGCAGATACGCAGTATTTT.